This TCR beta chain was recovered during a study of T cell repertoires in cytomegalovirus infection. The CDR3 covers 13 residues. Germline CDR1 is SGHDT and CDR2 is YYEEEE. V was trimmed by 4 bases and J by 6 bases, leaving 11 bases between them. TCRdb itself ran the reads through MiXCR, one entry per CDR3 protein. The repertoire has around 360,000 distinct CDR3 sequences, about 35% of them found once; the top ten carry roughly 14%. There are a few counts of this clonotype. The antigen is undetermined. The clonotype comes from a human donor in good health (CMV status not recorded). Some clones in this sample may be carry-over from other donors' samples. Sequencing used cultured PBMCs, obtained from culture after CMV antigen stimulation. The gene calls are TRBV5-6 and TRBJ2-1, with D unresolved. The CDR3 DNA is TGTGCCAGCAGCCTGCCCTGGACCAATGAGCAGTTCTTC. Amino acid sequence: CASSLPWTNEQFF. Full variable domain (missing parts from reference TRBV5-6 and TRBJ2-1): DAGVTQSPTHLIKTRGQQVTLRCSPKSGHDTVSWYQQALGQGPQFIFQYYEEEERQRGNFPDRFSGHQFPNYSSELNVNALLLGDSALYLCASSLPWTNEQFFGPGTRLTVL.